The entry that follows covers one T cell receptor (beta chain) sequence. Germline V gives CDR1 KGHSH, CDR2 LQKENI. With V trimmed by 6 bases and J by 5 bases, 9 bases remained unmatched. The CDR3 runs 14 residues. Amplification used 60 Vbeta primers and 13 Jbeta primers. Per the authors' pipeline: Roughly 11 million shared chains were among the approximately 82 million unique TCR beta chains that a later analysis counted. The table came from immunoSEQ multiplex PCR; TCRdb's copy has only in-frame clones and leaves some out. V, J and clone size reflect that table, while D and trimming were determined from the DNA. The sample consists of roughly 150,000 clones, 50% to 75% of them appearing once. The source of the sample is a study of cytomegalovirus exposure and HLA in healthy donors. Across the whole study: Prior work identified 95 million to 120 million unique TCR beta sequences in 190 million or so T cells.

The sample consisted of PBMCs. The origin of this receptor is a woman aged 25 to 39 in good health and CMV-seropositive. The rearrangement uses TRBV18 and TRBJ2-5; 7 bases align to TRBD1. CDR3 nucleotides: TGTGCCAGCTCTATAACAGGGGAGCGGGAGACCCAGTACTTC. Translation gives CASSITGERETQYF.